This passage covers 2 T cell receptor beta chains from one sample sequenced in a study of blood T cell repertoires in COVID-19. TCRdb's table, derived via immunoSEQ multiplex PCR, lists solely in-frame clones and lacks some. Of about 88,000 clones in the sample, 85% to 90% are singletons; the top ten hold roughly 5.4%. Sequenced: peripheral blood. The receptors here all came from a woman aged 80 or over with active COVID-19.

The chain employs TRBV2 and TRBJ2-1, with 10 bases matching TRBD2. Germline CDR1 and CDR2: SNHLY and FYNNEI. V lost 3 bases to trimming and J lost 5 bases; unmatched junction nucleotides: 4. The CDR3 spans 15 residues. CDR3 DNA sequence: TGTGCCAGCAGTGATGGTAGCGGGAGGCACAATGAGCAGTTCTTC. This gives the protein CASSDGSGRHNEQFF.

The gene calls are TRBV9 and TRBJ2-3, with D unresolved. The CDR3 consists of 15 residues. Between the trimmed V and J ends, which lost 0 bases and 4 bases, there was a span of 12 bases. Germline V gene sequence: CDR1 SGDLS, CDR2 YYNGEE. This CDR3 reads CASSVGFGSADTQYF. The CDR3 DNA reads TGTGCCAGCAGCGTAGGTTTCGGGTCCGCAGATACGCAGTATTTT.